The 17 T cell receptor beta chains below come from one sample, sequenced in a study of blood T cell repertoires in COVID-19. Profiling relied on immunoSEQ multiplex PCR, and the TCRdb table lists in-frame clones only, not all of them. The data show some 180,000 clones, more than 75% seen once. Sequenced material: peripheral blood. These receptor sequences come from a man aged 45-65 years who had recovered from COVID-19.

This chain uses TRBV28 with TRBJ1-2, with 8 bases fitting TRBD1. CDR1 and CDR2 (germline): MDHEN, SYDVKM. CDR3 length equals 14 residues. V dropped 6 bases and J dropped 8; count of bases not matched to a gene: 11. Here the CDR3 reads CASSPMPSGGGYTF. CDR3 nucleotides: TGTGCCAGCAGCCCTATGCCCTCAGGGGGCGGCTACACCTTC.

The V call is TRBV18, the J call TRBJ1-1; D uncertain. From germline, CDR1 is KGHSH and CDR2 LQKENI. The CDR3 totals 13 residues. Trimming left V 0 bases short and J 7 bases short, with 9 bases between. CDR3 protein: CASSPPSEFEAFF. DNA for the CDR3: TGTGCCAGCTCACCACCGAGTGAGTTTGAAGCTTTCTTT.

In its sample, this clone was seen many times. CDR3 loop: CASSLEASVGYEQYF. DNA of the CDR3: TGCGCCAGCAGCTTGGAGGCTAGCGTTGGGTACGAGCAGTACTTC. This rearrangement joins TRBV5-1 to TRBJ2-7; D may be TRBD2 (6 bases). This CDR3 contains 15 residues. Looked up from germline, CDR1 is SGHRS and CDR2 is YFSETQ. The V end lost 0 bases, the J end lost 4 bases, and 14 bases lay between the germline ends.

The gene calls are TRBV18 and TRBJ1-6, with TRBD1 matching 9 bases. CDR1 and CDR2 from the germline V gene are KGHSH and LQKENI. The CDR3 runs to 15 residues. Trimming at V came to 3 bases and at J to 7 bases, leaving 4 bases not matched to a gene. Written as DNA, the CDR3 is TGTGCCAGCTCACCTCGGACAGGGGAAAATTCACCCCTCCACTTT. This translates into CASSPRTGENSPLHF. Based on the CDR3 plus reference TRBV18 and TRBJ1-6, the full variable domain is NAGVMQNPRHLVRRRGQEARLRCSPMKGHSHVYWYRQLPEEGLKFMVYLQKENIIDESGMPKERFSAEFPKEGPSILRIQQVVRGDSAAYFCASSPRTGENSPLHFGNGTRLTVT.

The CDR3: CATSSDEALAQFDNEQFF. CDR3 nucleotides: TGTGCCACCAGCAGCGACGAAGCCCTAGCGCAATTTGACAATGAGCAGTTCTTC. The chain carries TRBV15 and TRBJ2-1; D may be TRBD2 (6 bases). CDR3 length: 18 amino acids. V gave up 3 bases and J gave up 5 bases, with 23 bases separating them. CDR1 LNHNV and CDR2 YYDKDF come from the germline V gene (reference sequence).

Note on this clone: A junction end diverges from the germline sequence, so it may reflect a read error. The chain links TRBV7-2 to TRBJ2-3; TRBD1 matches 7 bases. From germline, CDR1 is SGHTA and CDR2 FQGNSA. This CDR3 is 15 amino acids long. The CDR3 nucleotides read TGTGCCAGCAGCCTAGCCGGGACAGTCACAGATACGCAGTATTTT. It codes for CASSLAGTVTDTQYF.

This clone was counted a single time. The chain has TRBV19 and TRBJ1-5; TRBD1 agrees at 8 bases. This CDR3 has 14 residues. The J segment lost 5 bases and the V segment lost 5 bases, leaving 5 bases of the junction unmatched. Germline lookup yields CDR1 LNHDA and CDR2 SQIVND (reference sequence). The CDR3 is CASSSFRGHQPQHF. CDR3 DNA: TGTGCCAGTAGTTCATTCAGGGGGCATCAGCCCCAGCATTTT.

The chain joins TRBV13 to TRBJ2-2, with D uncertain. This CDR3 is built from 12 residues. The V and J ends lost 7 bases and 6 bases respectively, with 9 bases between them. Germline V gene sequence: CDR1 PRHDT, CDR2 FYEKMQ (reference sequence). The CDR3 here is CASNRGPGELFF. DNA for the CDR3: TGTGCCAGCAATCGTGGGCCCGGGGAGCTGTTTTTT.

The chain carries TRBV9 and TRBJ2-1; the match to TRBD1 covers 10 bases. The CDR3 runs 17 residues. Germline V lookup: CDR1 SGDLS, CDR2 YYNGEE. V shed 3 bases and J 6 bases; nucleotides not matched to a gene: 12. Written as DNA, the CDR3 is TGTGCCAGCAGCGCCGGAGCGAGGGACAGGGGAGGCAATGAGCAGTTCTTC. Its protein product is CASSAGARDRGGNEQFF. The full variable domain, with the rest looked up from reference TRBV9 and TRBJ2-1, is DSGVTQTPKHLITATGQRVTLRCSPRSGDLSVYWYQQSLDQGLQFLIQYYNGEERAKGNILERFSAQQFPDLHSELNLSSLELGDSALYFCASSAGARDRGGNEQFFGPGTRLTVL.

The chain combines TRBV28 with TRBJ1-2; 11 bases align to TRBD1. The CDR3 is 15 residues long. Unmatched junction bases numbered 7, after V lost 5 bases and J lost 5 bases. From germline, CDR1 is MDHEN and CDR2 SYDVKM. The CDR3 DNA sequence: TGTGCCAGCAGTCTGGGACAGGGGGTATGGTATGGCTACACCTTC. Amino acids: CASSLGQGVWYGYTF.

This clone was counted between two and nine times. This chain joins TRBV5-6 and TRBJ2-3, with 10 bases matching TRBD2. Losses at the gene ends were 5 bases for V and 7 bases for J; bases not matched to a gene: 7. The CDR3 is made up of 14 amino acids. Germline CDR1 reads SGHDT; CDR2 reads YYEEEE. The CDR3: CASRYTSGENTQYF. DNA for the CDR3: TGTGCCAGCAGATACACTAGCGGGGAGAATACGCAGTATTTT.

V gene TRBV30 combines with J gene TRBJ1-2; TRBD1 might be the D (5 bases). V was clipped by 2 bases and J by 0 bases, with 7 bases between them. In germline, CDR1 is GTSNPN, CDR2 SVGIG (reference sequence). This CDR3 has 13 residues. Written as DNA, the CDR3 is TGTGCCTGGAGTCGACAGTCTAACTATGGCTACACCTTC. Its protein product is CAWSRQSNYGYTF.

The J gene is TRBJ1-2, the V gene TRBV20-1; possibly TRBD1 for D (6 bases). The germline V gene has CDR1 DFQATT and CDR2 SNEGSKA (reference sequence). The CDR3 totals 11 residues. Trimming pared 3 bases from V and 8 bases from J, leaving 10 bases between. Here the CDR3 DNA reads TGCAGTGCTAGGCGGGGGGCGGGCTACACCTTC. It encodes CSARRGAGYTF.

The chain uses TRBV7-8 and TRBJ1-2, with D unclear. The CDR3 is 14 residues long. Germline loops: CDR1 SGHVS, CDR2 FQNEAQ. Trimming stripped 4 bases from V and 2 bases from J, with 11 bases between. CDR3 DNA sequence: TGTGCCAGCAGCTCAGGCAGGTCAAACTATGGCTACACCTTC. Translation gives CASSSGRSNYGYTF.

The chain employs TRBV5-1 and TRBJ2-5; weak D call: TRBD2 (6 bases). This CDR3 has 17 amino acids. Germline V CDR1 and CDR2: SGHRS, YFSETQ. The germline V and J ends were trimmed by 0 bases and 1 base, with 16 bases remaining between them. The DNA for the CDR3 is TGCGCCAGCAGCTTGGATGCTGCCGGGACTTCCCAAGAGACCCAGTACTTC. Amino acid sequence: CASSLDAAGTSQETQYF.

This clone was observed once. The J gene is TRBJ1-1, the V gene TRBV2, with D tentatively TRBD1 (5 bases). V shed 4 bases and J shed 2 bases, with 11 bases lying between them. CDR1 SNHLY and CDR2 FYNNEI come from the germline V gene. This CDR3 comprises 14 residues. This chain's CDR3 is CASSVWRTNTEAFF. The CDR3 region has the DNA TGTGCCAGCAGTGTTTGGCGGACAAACACTGAAGCTTTCTTT.

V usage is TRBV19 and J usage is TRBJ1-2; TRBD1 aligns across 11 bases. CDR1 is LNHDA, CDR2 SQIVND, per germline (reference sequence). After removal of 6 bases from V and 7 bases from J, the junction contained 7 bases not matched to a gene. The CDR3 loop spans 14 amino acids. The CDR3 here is CASSSDRGRPGYTF. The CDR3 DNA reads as TGTGCCAGTAGCTCGGACAGGGGGCGACCTGGCTACACCTTC.